Reported below is one TCR beta chain. Primed by a sample-barcoded 5' primer and a J-beta primer mix, a second PCR proceeded for about 6 to 11 cycles. Samples each returned at least 3 million CDR3-containing paired-end reads. Via MiXCR, TCRdb re-called the 5' RACE reads, giving one row per CDR3 protein. This repertoire shows about 670,000 distinct CDR3 sequences, 40% to 65% found once; its top ten account for about 13%. This sample is drawn from a study of blood T cells in healthy people across ages. Overall study: Using template switching, researchers captured about one barcoded beta molecule for each two T cells.

Aged about 6 to 95, donors were systemically healthy Caucasians from Russia. The receptor was derived from a woman of 80 years or more in good health. The sample taken for sequencing was blood.

The CDR3 region is CSVEQGADPDTEAFF. The DNA for the CDR3 is TGCAGCGTTGAACAGGGCGCAGATCCCGACACTGAAGCTTTCTTT. The V call is TRBV29-1, the J call TRBJ1-1; TRBD1 is a possible D gene (5 bases). V lost 2 bases, J lost 3 bases, and 16 bases lay in between. Germline CDR1 reads SQVTM; CDR2 reads ANQGSEA. This CDR3 contains 15 residues.